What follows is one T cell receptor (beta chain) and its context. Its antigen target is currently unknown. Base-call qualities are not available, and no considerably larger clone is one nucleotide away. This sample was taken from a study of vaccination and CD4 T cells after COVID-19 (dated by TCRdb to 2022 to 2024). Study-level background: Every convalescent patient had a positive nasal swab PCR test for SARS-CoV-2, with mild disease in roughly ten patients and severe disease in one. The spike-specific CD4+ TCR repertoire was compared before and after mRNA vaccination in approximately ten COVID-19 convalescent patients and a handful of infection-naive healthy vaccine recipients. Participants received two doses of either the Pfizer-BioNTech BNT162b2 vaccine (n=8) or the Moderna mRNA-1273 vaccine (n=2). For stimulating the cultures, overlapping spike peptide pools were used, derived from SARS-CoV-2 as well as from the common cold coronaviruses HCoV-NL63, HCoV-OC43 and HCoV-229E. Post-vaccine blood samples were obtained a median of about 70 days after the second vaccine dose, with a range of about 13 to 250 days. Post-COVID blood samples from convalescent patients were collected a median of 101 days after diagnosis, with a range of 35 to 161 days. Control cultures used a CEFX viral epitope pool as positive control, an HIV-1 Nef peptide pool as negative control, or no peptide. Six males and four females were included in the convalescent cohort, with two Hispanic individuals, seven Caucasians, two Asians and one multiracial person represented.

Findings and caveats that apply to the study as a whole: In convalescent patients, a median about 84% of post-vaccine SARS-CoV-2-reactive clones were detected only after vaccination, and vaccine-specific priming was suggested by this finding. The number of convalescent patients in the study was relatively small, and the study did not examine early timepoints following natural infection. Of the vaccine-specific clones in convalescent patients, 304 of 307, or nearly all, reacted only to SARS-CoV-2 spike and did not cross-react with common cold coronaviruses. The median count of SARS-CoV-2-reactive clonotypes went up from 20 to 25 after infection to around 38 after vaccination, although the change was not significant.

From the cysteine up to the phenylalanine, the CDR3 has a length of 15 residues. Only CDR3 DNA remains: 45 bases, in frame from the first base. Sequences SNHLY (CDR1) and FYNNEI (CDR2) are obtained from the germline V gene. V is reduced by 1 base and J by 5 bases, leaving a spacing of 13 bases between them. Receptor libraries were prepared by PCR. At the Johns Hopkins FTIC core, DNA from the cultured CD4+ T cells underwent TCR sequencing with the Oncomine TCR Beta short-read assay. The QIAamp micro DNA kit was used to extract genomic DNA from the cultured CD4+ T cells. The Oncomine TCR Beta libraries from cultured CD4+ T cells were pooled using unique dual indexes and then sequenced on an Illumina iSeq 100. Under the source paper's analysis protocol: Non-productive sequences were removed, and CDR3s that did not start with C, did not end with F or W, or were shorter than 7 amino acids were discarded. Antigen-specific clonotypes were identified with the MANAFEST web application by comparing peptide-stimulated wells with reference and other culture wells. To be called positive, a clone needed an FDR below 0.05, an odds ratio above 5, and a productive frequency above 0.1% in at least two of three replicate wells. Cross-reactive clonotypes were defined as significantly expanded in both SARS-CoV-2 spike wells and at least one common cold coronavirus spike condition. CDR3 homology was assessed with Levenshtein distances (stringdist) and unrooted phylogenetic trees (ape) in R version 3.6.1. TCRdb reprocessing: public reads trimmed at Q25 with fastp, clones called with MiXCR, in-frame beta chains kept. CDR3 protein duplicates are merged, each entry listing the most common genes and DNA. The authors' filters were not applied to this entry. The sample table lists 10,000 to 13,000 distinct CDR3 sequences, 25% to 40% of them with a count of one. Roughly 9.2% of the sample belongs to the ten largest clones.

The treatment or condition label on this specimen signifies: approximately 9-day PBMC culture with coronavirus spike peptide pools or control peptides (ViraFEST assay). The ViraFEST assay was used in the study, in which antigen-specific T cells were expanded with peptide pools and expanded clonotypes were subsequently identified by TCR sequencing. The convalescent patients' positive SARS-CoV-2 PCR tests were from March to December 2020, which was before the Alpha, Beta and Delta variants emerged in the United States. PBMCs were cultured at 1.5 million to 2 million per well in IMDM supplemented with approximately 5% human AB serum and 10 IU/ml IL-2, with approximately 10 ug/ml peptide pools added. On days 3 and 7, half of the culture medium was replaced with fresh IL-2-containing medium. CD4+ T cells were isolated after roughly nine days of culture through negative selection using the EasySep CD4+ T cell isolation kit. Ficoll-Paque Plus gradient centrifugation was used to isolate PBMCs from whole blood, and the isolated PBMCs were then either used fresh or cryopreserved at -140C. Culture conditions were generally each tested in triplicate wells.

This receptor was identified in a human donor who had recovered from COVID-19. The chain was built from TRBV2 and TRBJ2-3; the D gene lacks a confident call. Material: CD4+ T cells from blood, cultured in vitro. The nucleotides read TGTGCCAGCAGTGAAGTCGGCGTTCCACAAGATACGCAGTATTTT. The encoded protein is CASSEVGVPQDTQYF.